This T cell receptor (beta chain) was recovered during a study of T cells in Graves' hyperthyroidism and ophthalmopathy. Germline CDR1 LNHDA, CDR2 SQIVND (reference sequence). V lost 5 bases and J 16 bases, leaving 12 bases between the germline ends. This CDR3 is built from 11 residues. Findings and caveats of the study: It was a median around seven months before onset that the model predicted ophthalmopathy. The authors' 13 V-J model separated ophthalmopathy from stable hyperthyroidism.

Notes on this clonotype: Its target is unknown.

Researchers took RNA transcripts and amplified the TCR beta CDR3 regions from them. TCR CDR3 underwent first-round RT-PCR with the HTBI primer set. Each CDR3 protein gets one entry after TCRdb re-called the multiplex PCR reads with MiXCR. This table has about 570,000 distinct CDR3 sequences, 35% to 55% appearing once. V and J are TRBV19 and TRBJ1-6, with D possibly TRBD1 on 6 matching bases. The receptor's source is an adult woman with Graves' disease, either hyperthyroidism or ophthalmopathy (not recorded which). Sequenced input: peripheral blood or thyroid tissue (not recorded which). The CDR3: CASSPGAQLHF. In DNA form, the CDR3 reads TGTGCCAGTAGTCCGGGGGCGCAACTCCACTTT.